The rows below give T cell receptor beta chains drawn from one sample of a study of T cells in localized non-small cell lung cancer. TCRdb's copy holds only in-frame clones and misses some; the assay was immunoSEQ multiplex PCR. The data show approximately 31,000 clones, with more than 75% seen just once and around 35% held by the top ten. The sample was peripheral blood, taken before any cancer treatment. The receptors stem from an older male donor with stage II squamous cell lung carcinoma. CDR3s include the opening cysteine and the closing phenylalanine or tryptophan. Each record gives: D gene, clone size, V gene, J gene, CDR3 protein, CDR3 DNA. The D gene is left open where the match is weak. Only some rows state a clone size, as once, few, many or a class for expanded clones.

D: TRBD2; size: few; V: TRBV7-9; J: TRBJ2-3; CDR3: CASRPGLAEPTF; DNA: TGTGCCAGCAGACCGGGACTAGCGGAACCAACTTTT
D: -; size: -; V: TRBV5-1; J: TRBJ2-5; CDR3: CASSFQETQYF; DNA: TGCGCCAGCAGCTTCCAAGAGACCCAGTACTTC
D: TRBD1; size: -; V: TRBV5-1; J: TRBJ1-1; CDR3: CASSLEGTAEAFF; DNA: TGCGCCAGCAGCTTGGAGGGGACAGCTGAAGCTTTCTTT
D: -; size: -; V: TRBV19; J: TRBJ1-4; CDR3: CASSLRDGNEKLFF; DNA: TGTGCCAGTAGTTTAAGGGACGGAAATGAAAAACTGTTTTTT
D: -; size: -; V: TRBV19; J: TRBJ1-1; CDR3: CASSSREGSAGAFF; DNA: TGTGCCAGTAGTTCCCGGGAAGGGTCGGCGGGAGCTTTCTTT
D: -; size: few; V: TRBV19; J: TRBJ1-1; CDR3: CASSEQRGTEAFF; DNA: TGTGCCAGTAGTGAACAAAGAGGCACTGAAGCTTTCTTT
D: -; size: -; V: TRBV6-1; J: TRBJ1-6; CDR3: CASSEETERGWNSPLHF; DNA: TGTGCCAGCAGTGAAGAGACCGAAAGAGGGTGGAATTCACCCCTCCACTTT
D: -; size: -; V: TRBV18; J: TRBJ2-5; CDR3: CASSPRDKIQETQYF; DNA: TGTGCCAGCTCACCTAGGGATAAGATCCAAGAGACCCAGTACTTC
D: -; size: once; V: TRBV7-9; J: TRBJ2-1; CDR3: CASSLGSSYNEQFF; DNA: TGTGCCAGCAGCTTAGGCTCTTCCTACAATGAGCAGTTCTTC
D: TRBD1; size: -; V: TRBV6-5; J: TRBJ2-7; CDR3: CASSPGTGYEQYF; DNA: TGTGCCAGCAGTCCTGGGACAGGCTACGAGCAGTACTTC
D: TRBD1; size: once; V: TRBV6-5; J: TRBJ2-2; CDR3: CASSTDRGKAGELFF; DNA: TGTGCCAGCAGTACAGACAGGGGAAAGGCCGGGGAGCTGTTTTTT
D: -; size: -; V: TRBV18; J: TRBJ1-3; CDR3: CASSPPSDGNTIYF; DNA: TGTGCCAGCTCACCACCTTCGGACGGAAACACCATATATTTT
D: -; size: -; V: TRBV13; J: TRBJ1-1; CDR3: CASSLDSRGTEAFF; DNA: TGTGCCAGCAGCTTAGACAGCAGAGGCACTGAAGCTTTCTTT
D: -; size: -; V: TRBV12-5; J: TRBJ1-1; CDR3: CASGLLGRAAFF; DNA: TGTGCTAGTGGTTTACTCGGGAGAGCGGCTTTCTTT
D: -; size: -; V: TRBV27; J: TRBJ1-1; CDR3: CASSPRRVGTEAFF; DNA: TGTGCCAGCAGCCCCAGGCGAGTAGGGACTGAAGCTTTCTTT
D: -; size: -; V: TRBV20-1; J: TRBJ2-5; CDR3: CSAIWGETQYF; DNA: TGCAGTGCCATTTGGGGGGAGACCCAGTACTTC
D: TRBD1; size: -; V: TRBV6-5; J: TRBJ1-4; CDR3: CASSNRGSELFF; DNA: TGTGCCAGCAGTAACAGGGGGTCGGAACTGTTTTTT
D: -; size: -; V: TRBV7-9; J: TRBJ1-1; CDR3: CASSAETNEAFF; DNA: TGTGCCAGCAGCGCAGAGACGAATGAAGCTTTCTTT
D: TRBD1; size: -; V: TRBV5-4; J: TRBJ1-2; CDR3: CASSLDRANYGYTF; DNA: TGTGCCAGCAGCCTGGACAGGGCGAACTATGGCTACACCTTC
D: TRBD1; size: once; V: TRBV6-1; J: TRBJ2-7; CDR3: CASSFSTGDYEQYF; DNA: TGTGCCAGCAGTTTCTCTACAGGGGACTACGAGCAGTACTTC
D: -; size: -; V: TRBV6-1; J: TRBJ1-1; CDR3: CASSQTLENTEAFF; DNA: TGTGCCAGCAGTCAGACCCTCGAGAACACTGAAGCTTTCTTT
D: -; size: -; V: TRBV10-3; J: TRBJ1-2; CDR3: CAIGTEPYTF; DNA: TGTGCCATCGGAACGGAGCCCTACACCTTC
D: -; size: -; V: TRBV6-5; J: TRBJ2-1; CDR3: CASRGTYNEQFF; DNA: TGTGCCAGCAGAGGGACTTACAATGAGCAGTTCTTC
D: TRBD1; size: -; V: TRBV6-5; J: TRBJ1-6; CDR3: CASSSDRVTSPLHF; DNA: TGTGCCAGCAGTTCCGACAGGGTCACTTCACCCCTCCACTTT
D: TRBD1; size: -; V: TRBV5-1; J: TRBJ1-3; CDR3: CASSSGQGGNTIYF; DNA: TGCGCCAGCAGCTCTGGACAGGGTGGAAACACCATATATTTT
D: -; size: -; V: TRBV18; J: TRBJ1-4; CDR3: CASSPPTGNEKLFF; DNA: TGTGCCAGCTCACCACCGACGGGCAATGAAAAACTGTTTTTT
D: -; size: -; V: TRBV14; J: TRBJ2-2; CDR3: CASNLNRDTGELFF; DNA: TGTGCCAGCAACCTAAACAGGGACACCGGGGAGCTGTTTTTT
D: TRBD2; size: -; V: TRBV27; J: TRBJ2-3; CDR3: CASSFLGLAGGPTDTQYF; DNA: TGTGCCAGCAGTTTTCTCGGACTAGCGGGAGGGCCTACAGATACGCAGTATTTT
D: TRBD1; size: -; V: TRBV14; J: TRBJ1-1; CDR3: CASSLRGQGAQKAFF; DNA: TGTGCCAGCAGCCTAAGGGGACAGGGGGCACAAAAAGCTTTCTTT
D: -; size: -; V: TRBV29-1; J: TRBJ1-1; CDR3: CSVVQWGGHTEAFF; DNA: TGCAGCGTTGTACAGTGGGGGGGTCACACTGAAGCTTTCTTT
D: -; size: -; V: TRBV9; J: TRBJ2-7; CDR3: CASSVGGATYEQYF; DNA: TGTGCCAGCAGCGTAGGGGGGGCGACCTACGAGCAGTACTTC
D: -; size: few; V: TRBV10-3; J: TRBJ2-3; CDR3: CAISGRGGTTDTQYF; DNA: TGTGCCATCAGCGGCCGTGGGGGGACCACAGATACGCAGTATTTT
D: -; size: -; V: TRBV6-1; J: TRBJ2-1; CDR3: CASSALELSLRRYNEQFF; DNA: TGTGCCAGCAGTGCCCTAGAACTATCCCTGAGGAGATACAATGAGCAGTTCTTC
D: -; size: -; V: TRBV27; J: TRBJ1-2; CDR3: CASSLGGRVGYTF; DNA: TGTGCCAGCAGTTTAGGGGGGAGGGTCGGCTACACCTTC
D: TRBD2; size: -; V: TRBV9; J: TRBJ2-7; CDR3: CASSVGSSRGVNEQYF; DNA: TGTGCCAGCAGCGTAGGGAGTAGCCGGGGGGTCAACGAGCAGTACTTC
D: -; size: -; V: TRBV19; J: TRBJ1-5; CDR3: CASSIGGIINQPQHF; DNA: TGTGCCAGTAGTATTGGCGGAATAATCAATCAGCCCCAGCATTTT
D: -; size: -; V: TRBV9; J: TRBJ2-2; CDR3: CASSAGFPDTGELFF; DNA: TGTGCCAGCAGCGCAGGGTTCCCGGACACCGGGGAGCTGTTTTTT
D: -; size: -; V: TRBV6-1; J: TRBJ1-1; CDR3: CASSEVGPEAFF; DNA: TGTGCCAGCAGTGAAGTGGGGCCTGAAGCTTTCTTT
D: TRBD2; size: few; V: TRBV19; J: TRBJ2-1; CDR3: CASSMTSGVYNEQFF; DNA: TGTGCCAGTAGTATGACTAGCGGGGTCTACAATGAGCAGTTCTTC
D: -; size: -; V: TRBV5-4; J: TRBJ2-5; CDR3: CASSRPGTDETQYF; DNA: TGTGCCAGCAGCCGGCCAGGGACGGATGAGACCCAGTACTTC
D: -; size: -; V: TRBV2; J: TRBJ2-7; CDR3: CASRNWAGPDGEQYF; DNA: TGTGCCAGCAGAAATTGGGCAGGCCCGGATGGCGAGCAGTACTTC